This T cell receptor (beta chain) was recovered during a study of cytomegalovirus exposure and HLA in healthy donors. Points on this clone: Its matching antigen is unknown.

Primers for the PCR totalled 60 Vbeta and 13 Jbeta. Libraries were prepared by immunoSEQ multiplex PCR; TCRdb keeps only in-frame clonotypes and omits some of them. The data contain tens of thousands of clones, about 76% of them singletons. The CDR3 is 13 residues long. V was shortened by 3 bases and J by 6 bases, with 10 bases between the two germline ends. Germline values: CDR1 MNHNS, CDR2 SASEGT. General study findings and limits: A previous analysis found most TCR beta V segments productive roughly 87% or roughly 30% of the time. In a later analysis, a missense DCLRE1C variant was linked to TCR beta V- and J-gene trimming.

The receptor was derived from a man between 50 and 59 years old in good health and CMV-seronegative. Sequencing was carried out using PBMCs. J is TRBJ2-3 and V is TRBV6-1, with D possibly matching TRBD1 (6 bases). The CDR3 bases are TGTGCCAGCAGTGAGGGACACGGGGATACGCAGTATTTT. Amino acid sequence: CASSEGHGDTQYF.